A selection of T cell receptor beta chains follows, all from one sample in a study of T cells in Graves' hyperthyroidism and ophthalmopathy. A single record per CDR3 protein comes from TCRdb applying MiXCR to the multiplex PCR reads. The sample shows about 350,000 distinct CDR3 sequences, 15% to 20% of them seen only once. Sequencing used blood. These receptors came from a woman between 35 and 50 years old with Graves' ophthalmopathy. Each CDR3 is given with its conserved first and last residue. Fields, in order: clone size, V gene, J gene, D gene, CDR3 protein, CDR3 DNA. D genes are given only for firm matches. Not every row has a clone size; where given, it reads once, few, many or a size class.

many	TRBV27	TRBJ2-5	-	CASSLGSAETQYF	TGTGCCAGCAGTTTAGGATCGGCGGAGACCCAGTACTTC
many	TRBV7-8	TRBJ1-3	-	CASSFHIDPSGNTIYF	TGTGCCAGCAGCTTTCATATAGATCCCTCTGGAAACACCATATATTTT
many	TRBV7-6	TRBJ1-3	TRBD1	CASSLGLGQENTIYF	TGTGCCAGCAGCTTAGGTTTGGGACAGGAGAACACCATATATTTT
-	TRBV5-1	TRBJ1-2	TRBD1	CASSATGTGTFYGYTF	TGCGCCAGCAGCGCGACCGGGACAGGTACTTTTTATGGCTACACCTTC
many	TRBV25-1	TRBJ2-7	TRBD1	CASSGRDRGSYEQYF	TGTGCCAGCAGTGGCCGGGACAGGGGTTCCTACGAGCAGTACTTC
many	TRBV3-1	TRBJ2-7	-	CASSLRNSYEQYF	TGTGCCAGCAGCCTCCGAAACTCCTACGAGCAGTACTTC
-	TRBV6-2/TRBV6-3	TRBJ2-5	-	CASSYTGGHLAVQGETQYF	TGTGCCAGCAGTTACACCGGGGGCCATCTAGCGGTCCAAGGGGAGACCCAGTACTTC
many	TRBV7-9	TRBJ2-5	-	CASSLGGWKTQYF	TGTGCCAGCAGCCTGGGGGGTTGGAAGACCCAGTACTTC
many	TRBV29-1	TRBJ1-1	-	CSVELGMNTEAFF	TGCAGCGTTGAACTTGGCATGAACACTGAAGCTTTCTTT
many	TRBV13	TRBJ1-1	-	CASSLKGSEAFF	TGTGCCAGCAGCTTGAAGGGGTCTGAAGCTTTCTTT
many	TRBV7-2	TRBJ1-1	-	CASSLDPNTEAFF	TGTGCCAGCAGCTTAGACCCAAACACTGAAGCTTTCTTT
many	TRBV18	TRBJ1-1	-	CASSPQTEAFF	TGTGCCAGCAGCCCCCAGACTGAAGCTTTCTTT